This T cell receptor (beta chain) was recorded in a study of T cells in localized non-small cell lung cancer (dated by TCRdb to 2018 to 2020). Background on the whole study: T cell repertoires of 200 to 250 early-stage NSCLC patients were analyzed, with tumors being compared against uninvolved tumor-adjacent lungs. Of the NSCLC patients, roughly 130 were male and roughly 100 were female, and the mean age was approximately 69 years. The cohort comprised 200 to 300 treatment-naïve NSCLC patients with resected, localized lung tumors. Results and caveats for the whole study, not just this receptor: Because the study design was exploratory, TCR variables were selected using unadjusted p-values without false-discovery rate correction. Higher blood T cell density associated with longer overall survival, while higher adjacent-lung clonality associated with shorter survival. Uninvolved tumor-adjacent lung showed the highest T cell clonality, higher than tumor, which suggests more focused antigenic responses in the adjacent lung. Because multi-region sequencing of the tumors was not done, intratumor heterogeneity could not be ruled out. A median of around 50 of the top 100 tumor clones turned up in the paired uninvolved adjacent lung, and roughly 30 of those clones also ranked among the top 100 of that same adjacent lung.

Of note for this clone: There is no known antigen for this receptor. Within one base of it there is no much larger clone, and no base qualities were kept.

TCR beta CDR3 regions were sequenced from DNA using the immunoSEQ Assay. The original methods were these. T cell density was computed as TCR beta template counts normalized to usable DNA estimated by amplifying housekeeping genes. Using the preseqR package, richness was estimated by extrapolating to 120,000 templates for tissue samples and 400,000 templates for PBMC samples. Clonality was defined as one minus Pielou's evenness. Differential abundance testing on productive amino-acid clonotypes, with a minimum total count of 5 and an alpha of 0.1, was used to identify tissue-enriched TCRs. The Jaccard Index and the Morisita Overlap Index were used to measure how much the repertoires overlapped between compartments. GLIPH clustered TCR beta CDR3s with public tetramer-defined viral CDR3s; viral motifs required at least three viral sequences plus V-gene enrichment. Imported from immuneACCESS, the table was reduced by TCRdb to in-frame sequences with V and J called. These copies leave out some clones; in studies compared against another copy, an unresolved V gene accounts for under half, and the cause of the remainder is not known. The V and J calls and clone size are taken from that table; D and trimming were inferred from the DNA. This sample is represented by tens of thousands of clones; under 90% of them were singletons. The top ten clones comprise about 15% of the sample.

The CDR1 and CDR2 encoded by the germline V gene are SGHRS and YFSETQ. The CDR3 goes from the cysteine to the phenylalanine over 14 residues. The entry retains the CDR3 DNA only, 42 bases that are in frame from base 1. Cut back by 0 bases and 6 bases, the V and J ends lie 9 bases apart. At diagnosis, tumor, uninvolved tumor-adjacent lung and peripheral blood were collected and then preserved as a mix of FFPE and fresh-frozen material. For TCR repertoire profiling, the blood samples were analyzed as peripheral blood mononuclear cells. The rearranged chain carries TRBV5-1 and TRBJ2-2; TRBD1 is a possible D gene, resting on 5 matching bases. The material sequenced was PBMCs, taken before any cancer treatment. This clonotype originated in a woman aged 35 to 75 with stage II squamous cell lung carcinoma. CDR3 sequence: CASSLEGVPGELFF. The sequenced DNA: TGCGCCAGCAGCTTGGAAGGGGTCCCCGGGGAGCTGTTTTTT. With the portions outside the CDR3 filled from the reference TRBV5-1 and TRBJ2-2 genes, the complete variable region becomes KAGVTQTPRYLIKTRGQQVTLSCSPISGHRSVSWYQQTPGQGLQFLFEYFSETQRNKGNFPGRFSGRQFSNSRSEMNVSTLELGDSALYLCASSLEGVPGELFFGEGSRLTVL.